This T cell receptor beta chain was profiled in a study of blood T cell repertoires in COVID-19. This clone was detected once. Only in-frame clones appear in the TCRdb table, and some are missing; sequencing was by immunoSEQ multiplex PCR. The sample includes about 190,000 clones, roughly 84% of them seen just once. This TCR was sampled from a woman aged 80 or over with active or convalescent COVID-19. The sample was peripheral blood.

In nucleotides, the CDR3 is TGTGCCAGCAGTTTGAGGACTAGCCACGAGCAGTACTTC. Translated: CASSLRTSHEQYF. The V and J genes are TRBV12-3 or TRBV12-4 and TRBJ2-7, with TRBD2 matching 8 bases. This CDR3 spans 13 amino acids. J lost 5 bases, V lost 3 bases, and 3 bases had no gene match.